Below are 13 T cell receptor beta chains sequenced from a single sample in a study of blood T cells in healthy people across ages. Combining a sample-barcoded 5' primer with a J-beta primer mix, a second PCR ran for about 7 to 11 cycles. Via MiXCR, TCRdb re-called the 5' RACE reads, giving one row per CDR3 protein. The data show approximately 800,000 distinct CDR3 sequences, with around 34% seen just once and roughly 13% held by the top ten. Specimen: blood. These TCRs come from a man aged 18-30 years in good health.

The rearrangement joins TRBV20-1 to TRBJ2-7; no firm D call. V was pared by 4 bases and J by 6 bases, with 19 bases between. The CDR3 has 14 residues. Germline CDR1 and CDR2: DFQATT and SNEGSKA (reference sequence). The DNA of the CDR3 is TGCAGTGCTACCGGAACCCAAACAACCTGCGAGCAGTACTTC. This sequence encodes CSATGTQTTCEQYF.

The sample holds many counts of this clonotype. V gene TRBV20-1 combines with J gene TRBJ1-2; D ambiguous. The V end was cut by 3 bases, the J end by 4 bases, with 12 bases between. CDR1 and CDR2 from the germline V gene are DFQATT and SNEGSKA (reference sequence). There are 13 residues in the CDR3. The CDR3 region is CSASSAWGYGYTF. The CDR3 DNA reads as TGCAGTGCTAGCTCCGCCTGGGGCTATGGCTACACCTTC.

The gene calls are TRBV5-4 and TRBJ2-1; TRBD2 matches 10 bases. Germline V lookup: CDR1 SGHNT, CDR2 YYREEE (reference sequence). V lost 4 bases, J lost 8 bases, and 9 bases stayed unmatched. The CDR3 is made up of 15 amino acids. The CDR3 sequence is CASSQSGGASYEQFF. In DNA, the CDR3 is TGTGCCAGCAGCCAAAGCGGGGGGGCCAGCTATGAGCAGTTCTTC.

The chain uses TRBV30 and TRBJ1-3; perhaps TRBD1 as D (6 bases). In germline, CDR1 is GTSNPN, CDR2 SVGIG (reference sequence). The V end was cut by 2 bases, the J end by 0 bases, with 17 bases between. This CDR3 spans 17 amino acids. CDR3 in amino acids: CAWSPHTRGFSGNTIYF. The CDR3 DNA reads as TGTGCCTGGAGTCCGCACACCAGGGGATTCTCTGGAAACACCATATATTTT.

The chain couples TRBV28 to TRBJ2-3; 7 bases align to TRBD1. The trim removed 4 bases at V and 7 bases at J, leaving 11 bases unmatched. CDR1 is MDHEN and CDR2 is SYDVKM in the germline V gene. The CDR3 extends over 15 amino acids. The CDR3 nucleotides read TGTGCCAGCAGTTGCCCAGGGGGAACGGTAAATACGCAGTATTTT. Translated, it gives CASSCPGGTVNTQYF.

CDR3 in DNA: TGTGCCAGCAGCCAAGCCCGACAGGGGAGGTCAGATACGCAGTATTTT. This gives the protein CASSQARQGRSDTQYF. The V call is TRBV4-2, the J call TRBJ2-3; 8 bases align to TRBD1. With V trimmed by 1 base and J by 4 bases, 7 bases remained unmatched. The CDR3 extends over 16 amino acids. Per the germline V gene, CDR1 is LGHNA and CDR2 is YNFKEQ.

The V and J genes are TRBV4-3 and TRBJ2-5; D gene unclear. This CDR3 comprises 15 residues. Between the trimmed V and J ends, which lost 0 bases and 1 base, there was a span of 9 bases. Germline V CDR1 and CDR2: LGHNA, YSLEER. This CDR3 is CASSQEVATQETQYF. CDR3 in DNA: TGCGCCAGCAGCCAAGAGGTGGCTACCCAAGAGACCCAGTACTTC.

Many counts were recorded for this clonotype. The V gene is TRBV5-1, the J gene TRBJ2-1; 7 bases are shared with TRBD2. The trim removed 5 bases at V and 8 bases at J, leaving 16 bases unmatched. The CDR3 extends over 16 amino acids. CDR1 SGHRS and CDR2 YFSETQ come from the germline V gene. The CDR3 DNA is TGCGCCAGCAGAATCGGGGCTAGCGGAGTAAGGGATGAGCAGTTCTTC. This sequence encodes CASRIGASGVRDEQFF.

This chain connects TRBV6-5 to TRBJ1-5; D gene uncertain. This CDR3 is built from 13 residues. Per the germline V gene, CDR1 is MNHEY and CDR2 is SVGAGI. With 2 bases removed from V and 4 bases from J, the gap between germline ends came to 6 bases. The CDR3 is CASSYGRNQPQHF. For the CDR3, the DNA is TGTGCCAGCAGTTACGGGAGAAATCAGCCCCAGCATTTT.

This clonotype occurred many times. This chain connects TRBV20-1 to TRBJ2-1, with D maybe TRBD1 (6 bases). From germline, CDR1 is DFQATT and CDR2 SNEGSKA (reference sequence). The length of the CDR3 is 14 residues. Trimming took 3 bases from V and 2 from J, leaving 11 bases between them. CDR3 sequence: CSARGNRAYNEQFF. CDR3 nucleotide sequence: TGCAGTGCTAGGGGGAACAGGGCCTACAATGAGCAGTTCTTC.

The genes are TRBV5-1 and TRBJ2-5; 10 nucleotides align to TRBD1. From germline, CDR1 is SGHRS and CDR2 YFSETQ. V gave up 1 base and J gave up 4 bases; unmatched junction bases: 7. CDR3 length: 16 amino acids. The CDR3 sequence: CASSLRGQGIRETQYF. CDR3 DNA: TGCGCCAGCAGCTTGAGGGGACAGGGGATACGAGAGACCCAGTACTTC.

Many counts were recorded for this clonotype. The genes are TRBV7-2 and TRBJ2-1; D gene ambiguous. This CDR3 contains 13 residues. Germline CDR1 SGHTA, CDR2 FQGNSA. V dropped 5 bases and J dropped 5 bases, with 10 bases sitting between them. CDR3 residues: CASSQDRNNEQFF. The CDR3 DNA is TGTGCCAGCAGCCAAGACCGAAACAATGAGCAGTTCTTC.

The gene calls are TRBV5-1 and TRBJ1-1, with 11 bases aligning to TRBD1. The CDR3 is 17 amino acids. Germline CDR1 and CDR2: SGHRS and YFSETQ. With V trimmed by 7 bases and J by 0 bases, 11 bases remained unmatched. CDR3 nucleotides: TGCGCCAGCGGCCCCCTGGGGACAGGGGGGCTGAACACTGAAGCTTTCTTT. Translated, it gives CASGPLGTGGLNTEAFF.